This entry lists 25 T cell receptor beta chains sequenced from one sample in a study of CD8 T cells in ankylosing spondylitis listed by TCRdb under 2017. The library was made by 5' RACE. The listed sequencing device is Illumina HiSeq 2500. TCRdb reworked the public reads: Q25 trimming with fastp, MiXCR clone assembly, productive beta chains retained. CDR3 protein sequences are deduplicated, and each keeps its most common genes and DNA. This sample has 200,000 to 300,000 distinct CDR3 sequences in its table, and roughly 8.6% of those were observed once. The ten largest account for about 6.8% of the sample. Sequencing was carried out using blood, either unsorted or a sorted T cell fraction (not recorded which). The source of these receptors is a male donor with ankylosing spondylitis or in good health (not recorded which).

There are many counts of this clonotype. The rearrangement uses TRBV6-5 and TRBJ2-2, with D perhaps matching TRBD1 or TRBD2 (5 bases each). Germline V gene data show CDR1 as MNHEY and CDR2 as SVGAGI. CDR3 length equals 16 residues. V was clipped by 1 base and J by 5 bases, with 14 bases between them. This CDR3 reads CASSYYGTAPTGELFF. CDR3 bases: TGTGCCAGCAGTTACTATGGGACCGCGCCTACCGGGGAGCTGTTTTTT.

The CDR3: CASRAKQGGRTDTQYF. In DNA form, the CDR3 reads TGTGCCAGCAGAGCTAAACAGGGGGGACGCACAGATACGCAGTATTTT. V and J are TRBV25-1 and TRBJ2-3; 8 bases match TRBD1. The germline V gene has CDR1 MGHDK and CDR2 SYGVNS. The CDR3 is 16 residues long. Trimming took 6 bases from V and 1 from J; bases not matched to a gene: 9.

At least ten counts were recorded for this clonotype. This chain links TRBV10-3 with TRBJ1-5; D call uncertain. V lost 8 bases to trimming and J lost 3 bases, with 14 bases between them. The CDR3 extends over 14 amino acids. CDR1 is ENHRY and CDR2 is SYGVKD in the germline V gene. Written as DNA, the CDR3 is TGTGCCATCTCCCCCGACCGCGACAATCAGCCCCAGCATTTT. Its translation: CAISPDRDNQPQHF.

This clonotype was recorded at least ten times. The V gene is TRBV6-1, the J gene TRBJ2-7, with a tentative D call TRBD2 (5 bases). The germline V and J ends were trimmed by 5 bases and 1 base, with 18 bases remaining between them. The CDR3 contains 16 residues. Germline CDR1 is MNHNS and CDR2 is SASEGT. The CDR3 DNA follows: TGTGCCAGCAGTACCATCCGGGCCAGGAGGTCCTACGAGCAGTACTTC. Its protein product is CASSTIRARRSYEQYF.

This clonotype was seen only a few times. The rearrangement joins TRBV3-1 to TRBJ2-7; D possibly matches TRBD1 or TRBD2 (7 bases each). Germline V gene sequence: CDR1 LGHDT, CDR2 YNNKEL (reference sequence). V dropped 6 bases and J dropped 3 bases, with 30 bases sitting between them. The CDR3 length is 19 residues. As DNA, the CDR3 is TGTGCCAGCAGTCCCTATAATCAGCGGGGACAGAGAGATATCTACGAGCAGTACTTC. This encodes CASSPYNQRGQRDIYEQYF.

In its sample, this clonotype was seen many times. This sequence joins TRBV7-8 and TRBJ2-3; the D gene is possibly TRBD1 (5 bases). V lost 1 base and J lost 0, with 11 bases in between. CDR1 is SGHVS and CDR2 is FQNEAQ in the germline V gene. The CDR3 length is 16 residues. This CDR3 reads CASSLVGLTSTDTQYF. The DNA of the CDR3 is TGTGCCAGCAGCTTAGTGGGGCTTACTAGCACAGATACGCAGTATTTT.

This clonotype was seen ten or more times. This sequence joins TRBV29-1 and TRBJ2-3; 7 bases map to TRBD1. The CDR3 has 13 amino acids. Germline CDR1 and CDR2: SQVTM and ANQGSEA. V was pared by 8 bases and J by 4 bases, with 9 bases of the junction left unmatched. The CDR3 DNA is TGCAGCATAAATAAAGGGGGCGCAGATACGCAGTATTTT. This sequence encodes CSINKGGADTQYF.

In its sample, this clonotype was seen many times. V and J are TRBV15 and TRBJ2-5, with TRBD2 matching over 12 bases. CDR1 and CDR2 from the germline V gene are LNHNV and YYDKDF (reference sequence). This CDR3 region has 18 residues. Trimming took 1 base from V and 0 from J; bases not matched to a gene: 6. The CDR3 sequence: CATSRGTSGVPNQETQYF. The CDR3 coding sequence is TGTGCCACCAGCAGAGGGACTAGCGGGGTTCCAAACCAAGAGACCCAGTACTTC.

This clonotype was counted many times. The chain combines TRBV5-6 with TRBJ2-5, with 7 bases matching TRBD2. The CDR3 has 15 residues. Germline loops: CDR1 SGHDT, CDR2 YYEEEE. Losses at the gene ends were 0 bases for V and 2 bases for J; bases not matched to a gene: 4. The CDR3 nucleotides are TGTGCCAGCAGCTTGGTGCCTAGCGGACAAGAGACCCAGTACTTC. Amino acid sequence: CASSLVPSGQETQYF.

This clonotype was recorded at least ten times. V and J are TRBV7-2 and TRBJ2-7, with 8 bases identical to TRBD1. V gave up 3 bases and J gave up 3 bases; unmatched junction bases: 4. The CDR3 length is 14 residues. Per the germline V gene, CDR1 is SGHTA and CDR2 is FQGNSA. CDR3 DNA: TGTGCCAGCAGCTTCGACAGGGGCGGCTACGAGCAGTACTTC. It encodes CASSFDRGGYEQYF.

This clonotype was detected ten times or more. The chain carries TRBV20-1 and TRBJ2-2, with 7 bases fitting TRBD1. There are 14 residues in the CDR3. Germline V lookup: CDR1 DFQATT, CDR2 SNEGSKA (reference sequence). V dropped 1 base and J dropped 5; count of bases not matched to a gene: 4. DNA for the CDR3: TGCAGTGCTAGAGGGACAGGTGGGACCGGGGAGCTGTTTTTT. Translation gives CSARGTGGTGELFF.

The table lists this clonotype with many counts. The junction and the germline gene differ at one end; a read error may be behind it. The CDR3 region has the DNA TGTGCCAGCAGTTTGGGGGGCGCAGATACGCAGTATTTT. It is translated as CASSLGGADTQYF. The V gene is TRBV5-1, the J gene TRBJ2-3; perhaps D is TRBD1 or TRBD2 (6 bases each). Germline CDR1 and CDR2: SGHRS and YFSETQ. This CDR3 contains 13 residues.

This clonotype was recorded a few times. The rearrangement joins TRBV7-2 to TRBJ2-1; D is perhaps TRBD1 (7 bases). Germline-derived CDR1 and CDR2 are SGHTA and FQGNSA. V shed 5 bases and J shed 3 bases, with 14 bases lying between them. The CDR3 runs to 15 residues. CDR3 sequence: CASSPGGTLYNEQFF. DNA for the CDR3: TGTGCCAGCAGCCCAGGGGGGACTCTCTACAATGAGCAGTTCTTC.

There are many counts of this clonotype. The CDR3, as DNA: TGCAGCGTTCCTAGCCCCCGGGGTTGGGGAGATACGCAGTATTTT. It specifies CSVPSPRGWGDTQYF. The gene calls are TRBV29-1 and TRBJ2-3, with D possibly matching TRBD2 (5 bases). Trimming took 5 bases from V and 5 from J, leaving 20 bases between them. Germline V gene lookup returns CDR1 SQVTM and CDR2 ANQGSEA. The CDR3 has 15 amino acids.

This clonotype was seen repeatedly, ten times or more. This chain links TRBV7-8 with TRBJ1-6, with 7 bases matching TRBD1. Germline values: CDR1 SGHVS, CDR2 FQNEAQ. Trimming cost V 5 bases and J 9 bases; bases outside gene matches: 10. The CDR3 length is 15 residues. The CDR3 DNA sequence: TGTGCCAGCAGCGGACAGGCCGTCGGGGGTTCACCCCTCCACTTT. This translates into CASSGQAVGGSPLHF.

This clonotype occurred many times. The J gene is TRBJ2-2, the V gene TRBV20-1; D remains unclear. This CDR3 comprises 14 residues. The germline gives CDR1 DFQATT, CDR2 SNEGSKA (reference sequence). V lost 5 bases, J lost 0 bases, and 10 bases lay in between. The CDR3 DNA reads as TGCAGTGCTTCTGGACCGCCGAACACCGGGGAGCTGTTTTTT. It codes for CSASGPPNTGELFF.

This clonotype was seen ten or more times. The chain employs TRBV7-2 and TRBJ2-5; TRBD2 aligns across 7 bases. V lost 6 bases to trimming and J lost 0 bases; unmatched junction nucleotides: 4. The CDR3 consists of 14 residues. Germline V gene lookup returns CDR1 SGHTA and CDR2 FQGNSA. The CDR3: CASSLGLHQETQYF. DNA for the CDR3: TGTGCCAGCAGTCTGGGACTACACCAAGAGACCCAGTACTTC. Together with reference TRBV7-2 and TRBJ2-5, the CDR3 gives the full variable domain: GAGVSQSPSNKVTEKGKDVELRCDPISGHTALYWYRQSLGQGLEFLIYFQGNSAPDKSGLPSDRFSAERTGGSVSTLTIQRTQQEDSAVYLCASSLGLHQETQYFGPGTRLLVL.

This clonotype has a count of ten or more. CDR3 in DNA: TGTGCCAGCTCACCGCAAACGAACACTGAAGCTTTCTTT. Translation: CASSPQTNTEAFF. The rearrangement uses TRBV18 and TRBJ1-1, with unresolved D. V was shortened by 3 bases and J by 1 base, with 6 bases between the two germline ends. Looked up from germline, CDR1 is KGHSH and CDR2 is LQKENI. CDR3 length equals 13 residues. The variable domain in full, with the rest retrieved from reference TRBV18 and TRBJ1-1, is NAGVMQNPRHLVRRRGQEARLRCSPMKGHSHVYWYRQLPEEGLKFMVYLQKENIIDESGMPKERFSAEFPKEGPSILRIQQVVRGDSAAYFCASSPQTNTEAFFGQGTRLTVV.

The CDR3 here is CASSTGTSRSTDTQYF. In DNA, the CDR3 is TGTGCCAGCAGCACAGGGACTAGCAGGAGCACAGATACGCAGTATTTT. The V and J genes are TRBV5-4 and TRBJ2-3; TRBD2 agrees at 9 bases. J was trimmed by 0 bases and V by 4 bases; bases with no gene match: 6. Germline V gene data show CDR1 as SGHNT and CDR2 as YYREEE (reference sequence). This CDR3 has 16 amino acids. Full variable domain (missing parts from reference TRBV5-4 and TRBJ2-3): ETGVTQSPTHLIKTRGQQVTLRCSSQSGHNTVSWYQQALGQGPQFIFQYYREEENGRGNFPPRFSGLQFPNYSSELNVNALELDDSALYLCASSTGTSRSTDTQYFGPGTRLTVL.

At least ten counts were recorded for this clonotype. The rearrangement uses TRBV6-2 or TRBV6-3 and TRBJ2-3; 7 bases agree with TRBD2. Trimming took 0 bases from V and 2 from J; bases not matched to a gene: 8. The length of the CDR3 is 17 residues. Germline-derived CDR1 and CDR2 are MNHEY and SVGEGT. The CDR3 DNA follows: TGTGCCAGCAGTTACTCGGAGAGAGCGGGGTCCACAGATACGCAGTATTTT. It specifies CASSYSERAGSTDTQYF.

In its sample, this clonotype was seen many times. The chain recombines TRBV4-3 with TRBJ2-4; possible D gene TRBD1, 5 bases. The CDR3 extends over 15 amino acids. Looked up from germline, CDR1 is LGHNA and CDR2 is YSLEER. The V and J ends lost 2 bases and 2 bases respectively, with 10 bases between them. The CDR3 nucleotides read TGCGCCAGCAGCCAATTCAGGGTGTCCAAAAACATTCAGTACTTC. Translating gives CASSQFRVSKNIQYF.

This clonotype came up many times. V usage is TRBV5-1 and J usage is TRBJ1-2, with D possibly being TRBD1 (5 bases). The CDR3 covers 16 residues. CDR1 is SGHRS and CDR2 is YFSETQ in the germline V gene. The germline V and J ends were trimmed by 5 bases and 2 bases, with 19 bases remaining between them. CDR3 protein: CASRPNTRGLNYGYTF. The CDR3 nucleotides are TGCGCCAGCAGACCTAATACAAGGGGCCTCAACTATGGCTACACCTTC. The full variable domain, with the rest looked up from reference TRBV5-1 and TRBJ1-2, is KAGVTQTPRYLIKTRGQQVTLSCSPISGHRSVSWYQQTPGQGLQFLFEYFSETQRNKGNFPGRFSGRQFSNSRSEMNVSTLELGDSALYLCASRPNTRGLNYGYTFGSGTRLTVV.

Ten or more counts support this clonotype. The chain combines TRBV20-1 with TRBJ1-2, with D maybe TRBD1 (5 bases). The CDR3 spans 13 residues. Looked up from germline, CDR1 is DFQATT and CDR2 is SNEGSKA (reference sequence). Trimming left V 6 bases short and J 4 bases short, with 15 bases between. In nucleotides, the CDR3 is TGCAGTGCAAGCGATCAGAGGGGCTATGGCTACACCTTC. Residues: CSASDQRGYGYTF.

Ten or more counts support this clonotype. The J gene is TRBJ2-3, the V gene TRBV3-1; perhaps TRBD2 as D (5 bases). This CDR3 contains 15 residues. Germline V gene sequence: CDR1 LGHDT, CDR2 YNNKEL (reference sequence). V dropped 4 bases and J dropped 1 base, with 12 bases sitting between them. The CDR3 reads CASSPGDSGTDTQYF. In DNA, the CDR3 is TGTGCCAGCAGCCCCGGTGATAGCGGCACAGATACGCAGTATTTT.

The sample holds many counts of this clonotype. This sequence joins TRBV5-1 and TRBJ2-3; D unclear. V was cut by 0 bases and J by 4 bases, with 9 bases left in between. The germline V gene has CDR1 SGHRS and CDR2 YFSETQ. This CDR3 is 14 amino acids long. CDR3 DNA: TGCGCCAGCAGCTTGGCCCGACGCTCAGATACGCAGTATTTT. Its translation: CASSLARRSDTQYF.